This T cell receptor beta chain was captured in a study of control samples from healthy donors and cancer patients. The method was immunoSEQ multiplex PCR; TCRdb's version includes in-frame clones alone and lacks a portion of them. The sample shows about 140,000 clones, approximately 94% of them seen only once. CDR1 and CDR2 from the germline V gene are SQVTM and ANQGSEA. CDR3 length equals 15 residues. With V trimmed by 5 bases and J by 0 bases, 2 bases remained unmatched. The chain links TRBV29-1 to TRBJ1-4; 11 bases are a match to TRBD1. This clonotype originated in a man aged 35 to 55 in good health. The source material was blood. This CDR3 is CSVRTGGTTNEKLFF. The CDR3 DNA follows: TGCAGCGTTCGGACAGGGGGCACAACTAATGAAAAACTGTTTTTT.